Each of the 8 T cell receptor beta chains below was sequenced from the same sample in a study of cytomegalovirus exposure and HLA in healthy donors. With 60 Vbeta and 13 Jbeta primers, the PCR was carried out. TCRdb keeps only in-frame clones here, not all; method: immunoSEQ multiplex PCR. The data contain over 130,000 clones, around 82% of them singletons. Sequencing was performed on PBMCs. The receptors were gathered from a woman aged 40 to 49 in good health and CMV-seropositive.

This clone was detected only a few times. The chain has TRBV5-1 and TRBJ1-4; D gene uncertain. The CDR3 spans 13 residues. V lost 5 bases, J lost 4 bases, and 9 bases lay in between. Looked up from germline, CDR1 is SGHRS and CDR2 is YFSETQ. For the CDR3, the DNA is TGCGCCAGCAGGGGAGGCGGTAATGAAAAACTGTTTTTT. It codes for CASRGGGNEKLFF. The entire variable domain, with the rest obtained from reference TRBV5-1 and TRBJ1-4, is as follows: KAGVTQTPRYLIKTRGQQVTLSCSPISGHRSVSWYQQTPGQGLQFLFEYFSETQRNKGNFPGRFSGRQFSNSRSEMNVSTLELGDSALYLCASRGGGNEKLFFGSGTQLSVL.

A single count supports this clone. This chain links TRBV10-3 with TRBJ2-7; tentative D call: TRBD1 (5 bases). CDR3 length: 13 residues. CDR1 is ENHRY, CDR2 SYGVKD, per germline. V dropped 10 bases and J dropped 0 bases, with 13 bases sitting between them. The CDR3 DNA reads TGTGCCACCGTAGACAGAAGCTCCTACGAGCAGTACTTC. Amino acid sequence: CATVDRSSYEQYF.

This chain uses TRBV6-5 with TRBJ1-5; perhaps TRBD1 as D (5 bases). The CDR3 has 15 amino acids. The V and J ends lost 6 bases and 1 base respectively, with 13 bases between them. Germline-derived CDR1 and CDR2 are MNHEY and SVGAGI. The CDR3 nucleotides are TGTGCCAGCAGACCCCAGGGTGGAAGCAATCAGCCCCAGCATTTT. Translation gives CASRPQGGSNQPQHF.

The chain combines TRBV9 with TRBJ2-3, with TRBD1 identical over 9 bases. CDR1 is SGDLS, CDR2 YYNGEE, per germline. The CDR3 loop spans 16 amino acids. Trimming at V came to 7 bases and at J to 6 bases, leaving 15 bases not matched to a gene. CDR3 sequence reads: CASGQPLTGGDDTQYF. Written as DNA, the CDR3 is TGTGCCAGCGGCCAACCCCTCACAGGGGGCGATGATACGCAGTATTTT. The variable domain in full, with the rest retrieved from reference TRBV9 and TRBJ2-3, is DSGVTQTPKHLITATGQRVTLRCSPRSGDLSVYWYQQSLDQGLQFLIQYYNGEERAKGNILERFSAQQFPDLHSELNLSSLELGDSALYFCASGQPLTGGDDTQYFGPGTRLTVL.

The chain uses TRBV6-6 and TRBJ1-5, with 11 bases aligning to TRBD1. The CDR3 sequence is 15 residues long. Germline V gives CDR1 MNHNY, CDR2 SVGAGI (reference sequence). The junction had 7 bases not matched to a gene; V was cut back by 5 bases and J by 7 bases. CDR3 protein: CASSTGDRGDQPQHF. CDR3 DNA sequence: TGTGCCAGCAGTACGGGGGACAGGGGGGACCAGCCCCAGCATTTT.

The chain is built from TRBV7-2 and TRBJ2-5; D is perhaps TRBD2 (5 bases). CDR3 size: 16 residues. Germline CDR1 SGHTA, CDR2 FQGNSA. V was trimmed by 1 base and J by 1 base, leaving 13 bases between them. DNA for the CDR3: TGTGCCAGCAGCTTAGGGTTTACGGGATCCCAAGAGACCCAGTACTTC. It codes for CASSLGFTGSQETQYF.

The chain is built from TRBV2 and TRBJ2-1; TRBD2 agrees at 14 bases. The length of the CDR3 is 16 residues. V shed 7 bases, J shed 5 bases, and the junction held 7 bases outside the gene matches. The germline CDR1 and CDR2 sequences are SNHLY and FYNNEI. CDR3 sequence: CASTGLAGELNNEQFF. DNA for the CDR3: TGTGCCAGCACGGGACTAGCGGGAGAGCTCAACAATGAGCAGTTCTTC.

This clone came up a few times. This chain joins TRBV15 and TRBJ2-1; 9 positions match TRBD1. The length of the CDR3 is 15 residues. Germline loops: CDR1 LNHNV, CDR2 YYDKDF (reference sequence). J was trimmed by 5 bases and V by 6 bases; bases with no gene match: 8. The CDR3 DNA is TGTGCCACCAGTGAAAGGGACAGGGCAAACAATGAGCAGTTCTTC. Translation: CATSERDRANNEQFF.